A selection of T cell receptor beta chains follows, all from one sample in a study of blood T cells in healthy people across ages. TCRdb itself ran the 5' RACE reads through MiXCR, one entry per CDR3 protein. The table has some 940,000 distinct CDR3 sequences, 25% to 30% seen once. Separately, the same data were catalogued under a study of T cells of mothers and their children.

Sequencing used blood. Receptors originate from a middle-aged woman in good health. The CDR3 runs from the conserved cysteine through the conserved F or W. Fields, in order: D gene, J gene, V gene, CDR3 protein. D genes are given only for firm matches.

- | TRBJ2-1 | TRBV11-3 | CASSLRASSYNEQFF
- | TRBJ2-3 | TRBV5-1 | CASSLEAVGADTQYF
- | TRBJ1-2 | TRBV20-1 | CSARDAGAYGYTF
- | TRBJ2-7 | TRBV28 | CASSLGRGLYF
TRBD2 | TRBJ2-3 | TRBV6-5 | CASRTGTSVPDTQYF
TRBD2 | TRBJ2-7 | TRBV7-2 | CASTPQTGGGRSEQYF
- | TRBJ1-3 | TRBV5-1 | CASSLFPEGGSTIYF
TRBD2 | TRBJ2-7 | TRBV20-1 | CSAATVAGAFFYEQYF
- | TRBJ1-1 | TRBV18 | CASSLQEKNTEAFF
- | TRBJ2-7 | TRBV3-1 | CASSARDKPYEQYF
- | TRBJ2-5 | TRBV20-1 | CSASGFQETQYF
TRBD1 | TRBJ2-7 | TRBV7-3 | CASSPAGSGGNEQYF
- | TRBJ2-5 | TRBV6-6 | CASSPRDVEETQYF
- | TRBJ1-2 | TRBV20-1 | CSARLSGDYGYTF
- | TRBJ2-5 | TRBV29-1 | CSASPAGQGRETQYF
TRBD1 | TRBJ2-7 | TRBV12-3/TRBV12-4 | CASRTGQGISYEQYF
- | TRBJ1-4 | TRBV28 | CASSLGAGSGDERLFF
TRBD1 | TRBJ1-2 | TRBV12-3/TRBV12-4 | CASRRQGIGYGYTF
TRBD2 | TRBJ2-1 | TRBV24-1 | CATSDLGLAGNEQFF
- | TRBJ2-3 | TRBV18 | CASSPWSDTQYF
TRBD1 | TRBJ1-1 | TRBV4-3 | CASSRDRADTEAFF
TRBD1 | TRBJ1-1 | TRBV25-1 | CASSESGTGTKEAFF
- | TRBJ1-4 | TRBV2 | CASSAGGGREKLFF
TRBD1 | TRBJ2-1 | TRBV25-1 | CASSARQGEVEQFF
- | TRBJ1-2 | TRBV7-9 | CASSLGAGYGYTF
TRBD1 | TRBJ2-1 | TRBV7-2 | CASSPEPRGRNHEQFF
TRBD2 | TRBJ2-5 | TRBV19 | CASRISSGQETQYF
TRBD1 | TRBJ1-5 | TRBV3-1 | CTSSQGTGVDQPQHF
TRBD1 | TRBJ2-1 | TRBV9 | CASSDPTGPNHSSYNEQFF
- | TRBJ1-2 | TRBV9 | CASSVGTDPSRGYTF
- | TRBJ1-5 | TRBV28 | CASSLGGDGQPQHF
- | TRBJ1-5 | TRBV20-1 | CSAVTGSSNQPQHF
- | TRBJ2-2 | TRBV18 | CASSRPQGNTGELFF
TRBD1 | TRBJ1-4 | TRBV7-8 | CASSLGGQAGATNEKLFF
- | TRBJ2-1 | TRBV5-1 | CASSLYGGSSYNEQFF
- | TRBJ2-7 | TRBV7-9 | CASSSFGGRHEQYF
TRBD1 | TRBJ1-3 | TRBV7-9 | CASSLTPDGTVGNTIYF
TRBD2 | TRBJ2-5 | TRBV10-3 | CAISETPSGMQETQYF
TRBD2 | TRBJ2-1 | TRBV20-1 | CSANTGTSSYNEQFF
- | TRBJ1-1 | TRBV20-1 | CSAPNRVVNTEAFF
TRBD1 | TRBJ2-6 | TRBV5-1 | CASSHGQGRPSGANVLTF
- | TRBJ1-2 | TRBV29-1 | CSVDVGLGSYGYTF
TRBD1 | TRBJ1-1 | TRBV15 | CAAGTANTVAFF
- | TRBJ2-3 | TRBV7-9 | CASSLDPDPTQYF
TRBD2 | TRBJ2-3 | TRBV3-1 | CASSRRTSGATDAQYF
TRBD2 | TRBJ2-3 | TRBV5-1 | CASKAGRTDTQYF
- | TRBJ1-5 | TRBV28 | CASSPLRGNQPQHF
- | TRBJ2-1 | TRBV27 | CASSRNLGNEQFF